This paragraph covers one T cell receptor beta chain sequence. Antigen specificity is unknown. The sample is drawn from a study of cytomegalovirus exposure and HLA in healthy donors. Whole-study findings and limits: Presence/absence analysis assumed near-uniform sequencing depth across donors. The authors later found TCR association rates varying by HLA locus, with DRB1 most and HLA-C fewest. The authors later found HLA-associated TCR beta chains more clonally expanded than equally common others. Beyond CMV serostatus, there was no information to go on about immune exposure.

Trimming removed 5 bases from V and 7 bases from J, with 14 bases in between. The CDR3 runs to 13 residues. CDR1 and CDR2 (germline): MNHEY, SVGAGI. Primers included in the PCR were 60 Vbeta and 13 Jbeta primers. The protocol was immunoSEQ multiplex PCR, while the TCRdb copy is restricted to in-frame clones and leaves out a portion. This sample has some 150,000 clones, with roughly 85% found just once. Sequenced: PBMCs. The clonotype originates from a male donor in good health and CMV-seronegative. This chain joins TRBV6-5 and TRBJ1-2; D not certain. For the CDR3, the DNA is TGTGCCAGCAGTGCCTCGGGGTATAGTGGCTACACCTTC. Its translation is CASSASGYSGYTF.